The rows below give T cell receptor beta chains drawn from one sample of a study of T-cell reconstitution after alpha-beta-depleted transplantation in children. TCRdb re-called the PCR reads through MiXCR, storing one row per CDR3 protein. Altogether around 360,000 distinct CDR3 sequences are present, 10% to 13% being singletons, with the ten largest covering around 2.4%. This material consisted of PBMCs from the stem cell graft donor, taken from the stem cell graft. Receptors were obtained from a human donor who donated a stem cell graft to a child with acute lymphoblastic leukemia. Each CDR3 is given with its conserved first and last residue. The D gene is left open where the match is weak. Clone size is shown for a subset of rows, as once, few, many or a class of expanded clone.

>TRBD1|TRBJ2-5|TRBV12-3/TRBV12-4|few
CASSLGQGLEETQYF
TGTGCCAGCAGTTTGGGACAGGGGTTAGAAGAGACCCAGTACTTC
>TRBD2|TRBJ2-5|TRBV29-1|-
CSVESGRETQYF
TGCAGCGTTGAGTCCGGGAGGGAGACCCAGTACTTC
>TRBD2|TRBJ2-1|TRBV11-2|-
CASSLDSGRPRGDEQFF
TGTGCCAGCAGCTTGGATAGCGGGAGACCTAGAGGCGATGAGCAGTTCTTC
>TRBD1|TRBJ2-5|TRBV12-3/TRBV12-4|-
CASSSNTGEKETQYF
TGTGCCAGCAGTTCGAATACAGGGGAGAAAGAGACCCAGTACTTC
>TRBD1|TRBJ2-1|TRBV12-3/TRBV12-4|-
CASSVGQGTYNEQFF
TGTGCCAGCAGCGTAGGACAGGGGACCTACAATGAGCAGTTCTTC
>-|TRBJ2-3|TRBV5-1|-
CASSLSVGTSDTQYF
TGCGCCAGCAGCTTGTCGGTTGGGACATCAGATACGCAGTATTTT
>-|TRBJ2-5|TRBV20-1|few
CSAQDSQETQYF
TGCAGTGCCCAGGACAGCCAAGAGACCCAGTACTTC
>TRBD2|TRBJ2-7|TRBV12-3/TRBV12-4|few
CASTATSGDSYEQYF
TGTGCCAGCACTGCGACTAGCGGAGACAGCTACGAGCAGTACTTC
>-|TRBJ1-3|TRBV6-5|many
CASRSSGNTIYF
TGTGCCAGCAGGAGCTCTGGAAACACCATATATTTT
>TRBD2|TRBJ2-1|TRBV4-2|many
CASSQETGGLGNEQFF
TGTGCCAGCAGCCAAGAGACGGGAGGGCTGGGTAATGAGCAGTTCTTC
>TRBD1|TRBJ2-6|TRBV4-1|-
CASSPRGKPGTGGTGANVLTF
TGCGCCAGCAGCCCAAGGGGAAAGCCCGGGACAGGGGGCACTGGGGCCAACGTCCTGACTTTC
>TRBD2|TRBJ2-1|TRBV7-3|-
CASSLLAGFDEQFF
TGTGCCAGCAGCTTACTAGCGGGATTCGATGAGCAGTTCTTC
>TRBD1|TRBJ2-3|TRBV5-6|-
CASSQEGARTDTQYF
TGTGCCAGCAGCCAAGAGGGGGCCCGCACAGATACGCAGTATTTT
>TRBD2|TRBJ2-3|TRBV20-1|-
CSAPGTSGRSGTDTQYF
TGCAGTGCTCCTGGGACTAGCGGGAGGTCTGGCACAGATACGCAGTATTTT
>-|TRBJ1-2|TRBV12-3/TRBV12-4|few
CASSLPRRAGNYGYTF
TGTGCCAGCAGTTTACCGAGGCGGGCAGGAAACTATGGCTACACCTTC
>TRBD2|TRBJ2-1|TRBV11-1|many
CASSLAPQAGELGNEQFF
TGTGCCAGCAGCTTAGCCCCTCAAGCGGGAGAACTGGGGAATGAGCAGTTCTTC
>-|TRBJ2-7|TRBV29-1|-
CSVEDLAGRLYEQYF
TGCAGCGTTGAAGATCTGGCGGGACGCCTGTACGAGCAGTACTTC
>-|TRBJ2-1|TRBV15|-
CATSSRLDSYNEQFF
TGTGCCACCAGCAGCAGACTGGACTCCTACAATGAGCAGTTCTTC
>TRBD2|TRBJ2-1|TRBV10-3|-
CAISGGTSGYNEQFF
TGTGCCATCAGTGGGGGTACTAGCGGATACAATGAGCAGTTCTTC
>TRBD1|TRBJ2-2|TRBV4-3|-
CASSQAPRGRAGELFF
TGCGCCAGCAGCCAAGCGCCCAGGGGGCGGGCCGGGGAGCTGTTTTTT
>TRBD1|TRBJ2-5|TRBV6-1|-
CASQHRGGEETQYF
TGTGCCAGCCAACACAGGGGTGGCGAGGAGACCCAGTACTTC
>-|TRBJ2-7|TRBV7-2|many
CASSLRSSRPEQYF
TGTGCCAGCAGCTTGAGAAGTAGCCGACCCGAGCAGTACTTC
>TRBD1|TRBJ2-7|TRBV5-1|few
CASSEGTGDWYEQYF
TGCGCCAGCAGCGAAGGGACAGGGGATTGGTACGAGCAGTACTTC
>-|TRBJ1-6|TRBV7-2|-
CASSREGTAGSPLHF
TGTGCCAGCAGCCGAGAGGGCACAGCGGGATCACCCCTCCACTTT
>TRBD1|TRBJ2-5|TRBV10-2|few
CASSEPRDRGETQYF
TGCGCCAGCAGTGAGCCCCGGGACAGGGGAGAGACCCAGTACTTC
>TRBD1|TRBJ2-1|TRBV5-1|few
CASSLADRGSYNEQFF
TGCGCCAGCAGCTTGGCCGACAGGGGTTCCTACAATGAGCAGTTCTTC
>-|TRBJ2-1|TRBV7-2|-
CASSTRTHNEQFF
TGTGCCAGCAGCACGCGGACCCACAATGAGCAGTTCTTC
>-|TRBJ2-4|TRBV7-1|few
CASSSEWQGWFGGKLTKNIQYF
TGTGCCAGCAGCTCTGAATGGCAGGGATGGTTCGGGGGAAAGTTGACCAAAAACATTCAGTACTTC
>-|TRBJ2-5|TRBV12-3/TRBV12-4|few
CASRSTGYQETQYF
TGTGCCAGCAGGTCAACAGGGTACCAAGAGACCCAGTACTTC
>-|TRBJ2-3|TRBV7-2|-
CASSLGQESTQYF
TGTGCCAGCAGCTTAGGGCAGGAGTCTACGCAGTATTTT
>TRBD1|TRBJ1-1|TRBV7-6|many
CASSLGQEAFF
TGTGCCAGCAGCTTGGGACAGGAAGCTTTCTTT
>-|TRBJ1-2|TRBV4-3|few
CASSQDWVTPNYGYTF
TGCGCCAGCAGCCAAGATTGGGTGACACCTAACTATGGCTACACCTTC
>-|TRBJ2-5|TRBV19|few
CASPDTGQGVETQYF
TGTGCCAGTCCTGACACCGGGCAGGGAGTAGAGACCCAGTACTTC
>TRBD2|TRBJ2-2|TRBV7-7|-
CASSSPSGISTGELFF
TGTGCTAGCAGCTCACCTAGCGGGATCTCCACCGGGGAGCTGTTTTTT
>-|TRBJ2-1|TRBV19|few
CASGRNEQFF
TGTGCCAGTGGTCGGAATGAGCAGTTCTTC
>-|TRBJ2-2|TRBV20-1|-
CSARDPNTGELFF
TGCAGTGCTAGAGATCCGAACACCGGGGAGCTGTTTTTT
>TRBD2|TRBJ2-1|TRBV12-5|few
CASGLPRLAAYNEQFF
TGTGCTAGTGGTTTGCCCCGACTAGCGGCGTACAATGAGCAGTTCTTC
>-|TRBJ2-7|TRBV20-1|-
CSARDYQRTLYEQYF
TGCAGTGCTAGAGATTACCAGCGGACCCTGTACGAGCAGTACTTC
>TRBD1|TRBJ1-1|TRBV20-1|few
CSAFGQGRSEAFF
TGCAGTGCATTTGGACAGGGGAGGTCTGAAGCTTTCTTT
>-|TRBJ2-7|TRBV20-1|-
CSAKSHSSDYEQYF
TGCAGTGCTAAGAGTCATAGTAGCGACTACGAGCAGTACTTC
>-|TRBJ2-5|TRBV9|few
CASSVVSRDYQETQYF
TGTGCCAGCAGCGTAGTTAGCAGGGATTACCAAGAGACCCAGTACTTC
>TRBD2|TRBJ2-7|TRBV7-3|few
CASSLGTSGSEQYF
TGTGCCAGCAGCCTAGGGACTAGCGGGTCCGAGCAGTACTTC
>-|TRBJ2-3|TRBV18|-
CASSGPSATQYF
TGTGCCAGCTCCGGACCCAGCGCTACGCAGTATTTT
>TRBD2|TRBJ2-5|TRBV18|few
CASSPQGTSGRLFETQYF
TGTGCCAGCTCACCCCAAGGGACTAGCGGAAGATTGTTTGAGACCCAGTACTTC
>TRBD1|TRBJ2-3|TRBV7-6|-
CASSPTGGGAVSADTQYF
TGTGCCAGCAGCCCGACAGGGGGGGGGGCCGTGTCTGCAGATACGCAGTATTTT
>-|TRBJ1-6|TRBV5-1|many
CASTDGPPDYNSPLHF
TGCGCCAGCACCGACGGTCCACCGGACTATAATTCACCCCTCCACTTT
>TRBD2|TRBJ2-2|TRBV15|few
CATSRAGTSAGELFF
TGTGCCACCAGCAGGGCCGGGACTAGCGCCGGGGAGCTGTTTTTT
>-|TRBJ2-6|TRBV12-3/TRBV12-4|-
CASSAGSSGANVLTF
TGTGCCAGCAGTGCTGGGTCCTCTGGGGCCAACGTCCTGACTTTC
>-|TRBJ1-2|TRBV5-1|-
CASREGPYYGYTF
TGCGCCAGCAGGGAGGGACCGTACTATGGCTACACCTTC
>-|TRBJ1-5|TRBV5-5|many
CASSLENQPQHF
TGTGCCAGCAGCTTGGAGAATCAGCCCCAGCATTTT
>TRBD1|TRBJ1-2|TRBV30|-
CAWSRDRLRTF
TGTGCCTGGAGTCGGGACAGATTACGGACCTTC
>TRBD2|TRBJ2-7|TRBV5-1|-
CASSVGLAASYEQYF
TGCGCCAGCAGCGTGGGACTAGCGGCCTCCTACGAGCAGTACTTC